These T cell receptor beta chains were read from a single sample in a study of vaccination and CD4 T cells after COVID-19. TCRdb ran MiXCR on the PCR reads and lists one entry per CDR3 protein. The sample holds more than 7,500 distinct CDR3 sequences, 35% to 50% seen once. Which antigens these TCRs recognize remains unknown. Sample: CD4+ T cells from blood, cultured in vitro. The source of these receptors is a human donor in good health. Both conserved end residues are part of each CDR3. The D gene is left open where the match is weak. The size of a clone is reported for some rows only, either as once, few or many, or as a class for expanded clones.

clone_size	v_call	j_call	d_call	cdr3_nt	cdr3_aa
NA	TRBV5-1	TRBJ2-5	NA	TGCGCCAGCAGCTTGGACGGGTTAAGGGAGACCCAGTACTTC	CASSLDGLRETQYF
NA	TRBV19	TRBJ1-1	NA	TGTGCCAGTAGTATCCGGTTCACTGAAGCTTTCTTT	CASSIRFTEAFF
NA	TRBV20-1	TRBJ2-5	NA	TGCAGTCCGCTAGGTTGGCTCGATAAGGGGACCCAGTACTTC	CSPLGWLDKGTQYF
few	TRBV24-1	TRBJ2-1	NA	TGTGCCACCAGTGATTTAGCTGGGGTTTCCTACAATGAGCAGTTCTTC	CATSDLAGVSYNEQFF
NA	TRBV7-9	TRBJ1-1	NA	TGTGCCAGCAGCTTTGCAGGGAGTACTGAAGCTTTCTTT	CASSFAGSTEAFF
NA	TRBV7-2	TRBJ2-1	NA	TGTGCCAGCAGCTTGAATCGTGAGCAGTTCTTC	CASSLNREQFF
NA	TRBV7-9	TRBJ2-1	NA	TGTGCCAGCAGCCCCATGGCCTCACAAGCTAAATACAATGAGCAGTTCTTC	CASSPMASQAKYNEQFF
once	TRBV29-1	TRBJ1-2	TRBD1	TGCAGCGTTGCCAGGGGGGACTATGGCTACACCTTC	CSVARGDYGYTF
NA	TRBV18	TRBJ1-6	TRBD1	TGTGCCAGCTCACCGGGACAGGGGAGGGTACATTCACCCCTCCACTTT	CASSPGQGRVHSPLHF
NA	TRBV25-1	TRBJ1-6	NA	TGTGCCAGCAGTGAATTTGGTGGGATTTCACCCCTCCACTTT	CASSEFGGISPLHF
few	TRBV12-3/TRBV12-4	TRBJ1-1	NA	TGTGCCAGCACCCAGGGTTGGGGGTACACTGAAGCTTTCTTT	CASTQGWGYTEAFF
few	TRBV20-1	TRBJ2-1	TRBD1	TGCAGTGCTACGAGGGGGCAGAGGTCCTACAATGAGCAGTTCTTC	CSATRGQRSYNEQFF
few	TRBV7-8	TRBJ2-1	TRBD1	TGTGCCAGCAGCTTAGTGGGATCGGCTAGGGGGCTGTTCTTC	CASSLVGSARGLFF
NA	TRBV7-8	TRBJ1-2	TRBD1	TGTGCCAGCAGCTTAGCTCAGGGGGCGCGTTTCTACGGCTACACCTTC	CASSLAQGARFYGYTF
NA	TRBV7-8	TRBJ2-1	TRBD2	TGTGCCAGCAGCCTAAGGAGCAAAGGCGGGAGGTCCCACAATGAGCAGTTCTTC	CASSLRSKGGRSHNEQFF
NA	TRBV20-1	TRBJ2-1	TRBD2	TGCAGTGCTAGAGACCCCTGGAGCGGGGCAGGAAATGAGCAGTTCTTC	CSARDPWSGAGNEQFF
few	TRBV20-1	TRBJ2-3	NA	TGCAGTGCCGTACTGGGTGGCATCACAGATACGCAGTATTTT	CSAVLGGITDTQYF
NA	TRBV7-9	TRBJ2-5	NA	TGTGCCAGCAGCTTATATTTCAGGCAAGAGACCCAGTACTTC	CASSLYFRQETQYF
NA	TRBV7-2	TRBJ1-5	NA	TGTGCCAGCAGCTGGGGATCAGGGCTTAATCAGCCCCAGCATTTT	CASSWGSGLNQPQHF
NA	TRBV20-1	TRBJ2-4	TRBD2	TGCAGTGCTAGAGTAGCGGGGGAAAACATTCAGTACTTC	CSARVAGENIQYF